The entry below gives a single TCR beta chain sequence along with its context. Extraction of RNA preceded its reverse transcription into cDNA, which served as the sequencing template. Repertoires were generated with immunoSEQ multiplex PCR, while TCRdb's copy carries only in-frame clones and drops some. The table has some 130,000 clones, approximately 48% seen once. This sample was included in a study of CD8+ T cells in alopecia areata. Source: CD8+ T cells sorted from blood, taken at week 0. This sequence originates from a human donor with alopecia areata.

CDR3 loop: CASSWDRAGGELFF. Here the CDR3 DNA reads TGTGCCAGCAGCTGGGACAGGGCGGGAGGGGAGCTGTTTTTT. The V and J genes are TRBV5-5 and TRBJ2-2; TRBD1 agrees at 9 bases. The CDR3 contains 14 residues. Germline CDR1 and CDR2: SGHKS and YYEKEE (reference sequence). V lost 3 bases to trimming and J lost 8 bases; unmatched junction nucleotides: 5.